These T cell receptor beta chains were read from a single sample in a study of T cell changes during pregnancy in multiple sclerosis. Sequencing was performed with immunoSEQ multiplex PCR; in TCRdb, only in-frame clones are kept and a portion is missing. This repertoire shows about 100,000 clones, about 89% found once; its top ten account for approximately 3.5%. The source material was peripheral blood, sampled after pregnancy. The receptors come from a female donor with multiple sclerosis, enrolled in a pregnancy study. Both conserved end residues are part of each CDR3. A D gene is named only where the DNA matches it firmly.

len | d_gene | j_gene | v_gene | CDR3aa | CDR3nt
15 | . | TRBJ1-1 | TRBV9 | CASSVLQGQVTEAFF | TGTGCCAGCAGCGTACTACAGGGTCAGGTCACTGAAGCTTTCTTT
15 | . | TRBJ2-1 | TRBV7-3 | CASSAVGLEGGEQFF | TGTGCCAGCAGCGCCGTAGGACTAGAGGGGGGTGAGCAGTTCTTC
15 | . | TRBJ2-2 | TRBV9 | CASSVLRGNTGELFF | TGTGCCAGCAGCGTCTTGCGGGGGAACACCGGGGAGCTGTTTTTT
16 | TRBD1 | TRBJ2-1 | TRBV5-8 | CASSLPGQGFYNEQFF | TGTGCCAGCAGCTTGCCGGGACAGGGATTCTACAATGAGCAGTTCTTC
13 | . | TRBJ1-1 | TRBV4-1 | CASSRQENTEAFF | TGCGCCAGCAGCAGGCAGGAGAACACTGAAGCTTTCTTT
14 | . | TRBJ1-4 | TRBV30 | CAWSGQGTNEKLFF | TGTGCCTGGAGTGGTCAGGGCACTAATGAAAAACTGTTTTTT
17 | TRBD2 | TRBJ2-5 | TRBV13 | CASSLKASGVLQETQYF | TGTGCCAGCAGCTTAAAAGCTAGCGGGGTTTTACAAGAGACCCAGTACTTC
13 | . | TRBJ2-7 | TRBV7-9 | CASRAGNSYEQYF | TGTGCCAGCAGGGCAGGGAATTCCTACGAGCAGTACTTC
16 | TRBD1 | TRBJ2-2 | TRBV18 | CASSRSGQGATGELFF | TGTGCCAGCTCACGGAGCGGACAGGGGGCCACCGGGGAGCTGTTTTTT
16 | . | TRBJ2-1 | TRBV13 | CASSQGRAMKGDEQFF | TGTGCCAGCAGCCAGGGGCGGGCAATGAAGGGCGATGAGCAGTTCTTC
14 | . | TRBJ1-5 | TRBV7-9 | CASSSTGGVQPQHF | TGTGCCAGCAGCTCGACCGGGGGAGTACAGCCCCAGCATTTT
16 | TRBD1 | TRBJ1-1 | TRBV6-6 | CASTSLGQGRGTEAFF | TGTGCCAGCACCAGCTTAGGACAGGGGAGGGGAACTGAAGCTTTCTTT